Listed below are T cell receptor beta chains from one sample, sequenced in a study of spatial heterogeneity in lung cancer. From the 5' RACE reads, TCRdb called clonotypes with MiXCR, one entry per CDR3 protein. The table records around 110,000 distinct CDR3 sequences, 12% of them present only once. Source: PBMCs, taken at follow-up. The origin of the receptors is a male donor with early-stage non-small cell lung cancer. Each CDR3 is given with its conserved first and last residue. A D gene is named only where the DNA matches it firmly. Where a row states a size, it is once, few, many or the class of an expanded clone; other rows omit it.

v_call	clone_size	d_call	j_call	cdr3_nt	cdr3_aa
TRBV4-3	many	.	TRBJ2-3	TGCGCCAGCAGCCAAGATTCCCCGGATACGCAGTATTTT	CASSQDSPDTQYF
TRBV27	many	.	TRBJ1-5	TGTGCCAGCAGTTTTATGTGGAGCAATCAGCCCCAGCATTTT	CASSFMWSNQPQHF
TRBV20-1	few	.	TRBJ1-1	TGCAGTGCTAGTTTACAGCGAGGGACTGAAGCTTTCTTT	CSASLQRGTEAFF
TRBV7-8	.	.	TRBJ1-2	TGTGCCAGCAGCTTCGATCCTAACTATGGCTACACCTTC	CASSFDPNYGYTF
TRBV4-1	.	.	TRBJ1-2	TGCGCCAGCAGCCAAGAACAAAACCCGGCCAGGGTCACTGGCTACACCTTC	CASSQEQNPARVTGYTF
TRBV12-3/TRBV12-4	.	TRBD1	TRBJ2-3	TGTGCCAGCAGTTTGAGACAGGGGGTAGATACGCAGTATTTT	CASSLRQGVDTQYF
TRBV7-2	many	TRBD2	TRBJ2-3	TGTGCCAGCAGCCCTCGGACTAGTATAGATACGCAGTATTTT	CASSPRTSIDTQYF
TRBV27	many	.	TRBJ1-1	TGTGCCAGCAGCCCAAAGGGCACTGAAGCTTTCTTT	CASSPKGTEAFF
TRBV6-5	.	.	TRBJ2-3	TGTGCCAGCAGTTACGGTTCCCGGCCTAGCTCTATAGATACGCAGTATTTT	CASSYGSRPSSIDTQYF
TRBV9	few	.	TRBJ2-7	TGTGCCAGCAGCGTAGAGCCGGGGTCCTACGAGCAGTACTTC	CASSVEPGSYEQYF
TRBV20-1	few	.	TRBJ2-3	TGCAGTGCTATCGATTCGGGACGCACAGATACGCAGTATTTT	CSAIDSGRTDTQYF
TRBV28	many	.	TRBJ2-7	TGTGCCAGCAAAAGCCTCTCCTACGAGCAGTACTTC	CASKSLSYEQYF
TRBV28	.	.	TRBJ1-5	TGTGCCAGCAGTTTCAAGGGGTTTGGCGGTCAGCCCCAGCATTTT	CASSFKGFGGQPQHF
TRBV12-3/TRBV12-4	many	.	TRBJ1-1	TGTGCCACCAAGATGAACATGAACACTGAAGCTTTCTTT	CATKMNMNTEAFF
TRBV7-9	.	.	TRBJ2-1	TGTGCCAGCAGCTTAGGGCAGGGTCTATTTAATGAGCAGTTCTTC	CASSLGQGLFNEQFF
TRBV6-1	many	.	TRBJ1-5	TGTGCCAGCAGTGAGATTCAGCCCCAGCATTTT	CASSEIQPQHF
TRBV5-1	.	.	TRBJ1-1	TGCGCCAGCAGTTCAGTCCCGGGCCCGAACACTGAAGCTTTCTTT	CASSSVPGPNTEAFF
TRBV20-1	many	.	TRBJ2-1	TGCAGTGCTAGGCCTTTTACAGGGATCACCTACAATGAGCAGTTCTTC	CSARPFTGITYNEQFF
TRBV6-2/TRBV6-3	many	TRBD1	TRBJ2-2	TGTGCCAGCATCCCACGGGACAGGGGATACACCGGGGAGCTGTTTTTT	CASIPRDRGYTGELFF
TRBV28	.	.	TRBJ2-5	TGTGCCAGCAGTCCCCCTCCCGGCAGGGTAGAGGGAGAGACCCAGTACTTC	CASSPPPGRVEGETQYF
TRBV19	.	TRBD1	TRBJ1-2	TGTGCCAGTAGTTTCCGGGACAGGGAGTCGCATGGCTACACCTTC	CASSFRDRESHGYTF
TRBV5-1	.	TRBD1	TRBJ1-1	TGTGCCAGCAGCTTCCTCATTTCCTCAGGGGGAATGAACACTGAAGCTTTCTTT	CASSFLISSGGMNTEAFF
TRBV10-2	.	TRBD1	TRBJ1-1	TGCGCCAGCAGTGAGCAGGGGGGAGGGAGTGAAGCTTTCTTT	CASSEQGGGSEAFF
TRBV12-3/TRBV12-4	.	.	TRBJ2-1	TGTGCCAGCAGTTTGTTCGGGCTCGAGCAGTTCTTC	CASSLFGLEQFF
TRBV20-1	.	.	TRBJ1-1	TGCAGTGCTAGTGCGCCCTTGACGAACACTGAAGCTTTCTTT	CSASAPLTNTEAFF
TRBV20-1	few	TRBD1	TRBJ1-1	TGCAGTGCTAACGACAGGGGGGACACTGAAGCTTTCTTT	CSANDRGDTEAFF
TRBV19	.	TRBD2	TRBJ2-2	TGTGCCAGTACCCCGGGGGGGGGAGCGAACACCGGGGAGCTGTTTTTT	CASTPGGGANTGELFF
TRBV27	.	.	TRBJ1-1	TGTGCCAGCAGCCTGAGAGGGGCGTACACTGAAGCTTTCTTT	CASSLRGAYTEAFF
TRBV7-6	few	.	TRBJ2-1	TGTGCCAGCAGCTTATCATCTTGGAATGAGCAGTTCTTC	CASSLSSWNEQFF
TRBV5-5	.	TRBD1	TRBJ2-7	TGTGCCAGCAGCTTTACGGACAGGGTTCACTCCTACGAGCAGTACTTC	CASSFTDRVHSYEQYF
TRBV20-1	.	.	TRBJ2-7	TGCAGTGCTAGAGATCCAGAGGGGTACGAGCAGTACTTC	CSARDPEGYEQYF